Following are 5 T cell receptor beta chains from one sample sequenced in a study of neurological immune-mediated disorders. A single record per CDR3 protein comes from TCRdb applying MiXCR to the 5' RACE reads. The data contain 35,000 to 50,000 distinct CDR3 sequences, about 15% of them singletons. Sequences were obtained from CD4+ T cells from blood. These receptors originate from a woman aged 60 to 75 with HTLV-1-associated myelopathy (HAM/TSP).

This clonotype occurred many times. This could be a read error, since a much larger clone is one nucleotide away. The chain's CDR3 is CASSGDTLNTGELFF. The CDR3 nucleotides are TGTGCCAGCAGTGGGGACACCCTGAACACCGGGGAGCTGTTTTTT. The J gene is TRBJ2-2, the V gene TRBV2, with D maybe TRBD1 (6 bases). This CDR3 comprises 15 residues. V lost 4 bases, J lost 1 base, and 10 bases lay in between. The V gene's germline CDR1 is SNHLY and CDR2 FYNNEI.

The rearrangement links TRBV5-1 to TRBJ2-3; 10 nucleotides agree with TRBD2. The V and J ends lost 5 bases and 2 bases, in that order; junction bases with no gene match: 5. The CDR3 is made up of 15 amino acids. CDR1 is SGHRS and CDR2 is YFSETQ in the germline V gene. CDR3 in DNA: TGCGCCAGCAGTCGAAGCGGGGGGGCCACAGATACGCAGTATTTT. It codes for CASSRSGGATDTQYF.

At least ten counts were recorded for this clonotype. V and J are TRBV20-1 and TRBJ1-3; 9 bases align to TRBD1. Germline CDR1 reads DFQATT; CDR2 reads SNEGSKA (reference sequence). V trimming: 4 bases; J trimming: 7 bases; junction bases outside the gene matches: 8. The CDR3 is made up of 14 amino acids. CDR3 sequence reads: CSAITGGARNTIYF. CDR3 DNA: TGCAGTGCTATCACAGGGGGCGCCAGGAACACCATATATTTT.

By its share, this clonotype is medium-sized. The CDR3 bases are TGTGCCAGCAGTTTAAGGGGCCCGACCTACGAGCAGTACTTC. Protein: CASSLRGPTYEQYF. V gene TRBV28 combines with J gene TRBJ2-7; D might be TRBD1 (5 bases). The CDR3 totals 14 residues. Germline V CDR1 and CDR2: MDHEN, SYDVKM. Deletions cut 2 bases from V and 2 bases from J, with 10 bases between.

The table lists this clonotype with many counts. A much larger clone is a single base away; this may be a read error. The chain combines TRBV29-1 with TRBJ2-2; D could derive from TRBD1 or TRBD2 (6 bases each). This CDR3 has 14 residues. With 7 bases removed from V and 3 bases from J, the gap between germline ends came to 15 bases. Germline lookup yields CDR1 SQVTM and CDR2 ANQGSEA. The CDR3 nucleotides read TGCAGCGCCATGGGGGGCGTGGACACCGGGGAGCTGTTTTTT. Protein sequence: CSAMGGVDTGELFF.